The clone carrying this TCR beta chain was detected only once. CDR1 and CDR2 (germline): DFQATT, SNEGSKA (reference sequence). The germline V and J ends were trimmed by 1 base and 4 bases, with 14 bases remaining between them. CDR3 length equals 15 residues. RNA totalling about 0.5 to 1 ug underwent reverse transcription with random hexamers. Each CDR3 protein gets one entry after TCRdb re-called the immunoSEQ multiplex PCR reads with MiXCR. The sample has some 110,000 distinct CDR3 sequences; less than 95% are singletons. This entry comes from a study of CD8 T cells in Susac syndrome. This chain uses TRBV20-1 with TRBJ1-3; D possibly corresponds to TRBD1 (6 bases). The sequenced sample was CD8+ T cells from PBMCs. This clonotype originated in a human donor with Susac syndrome. The CDR3 protein is CSARVFNREGNTIYF. The CDR3 DNA reads as TGCAGTGCTAGAGTGTTTAACAGGGAGGGAAACACCATATATTTT.